This TCR beta chain was obtained from a study of breast tumors, draining lymph nodes, adjacent tissues. Study-level findings and limits: The data were judged consistent with most tumor T cells coming from lymph node and expanding in tumor. Compared with lymph nodes, tumors were less diverse; compared with nontumor tissue, more. Compared with basal-like, luminal-like tumors shared significantly more repertoire with nontumor tissue. Tumor T cell lymph node origin was a supported hypothesis, not proven.

Germline V CDR1 and CDR2: SEHNR, FQNEAQ (reference sequence). V lost 1 base and J lost 8, with 12 bases in between. CDR3 length: 14 residues. One entry per CDR3 protein, called by TCRdb with MiXCR from the multiplex PCR reads. This sample has over 10,000 distinct CDR3 sequences, with roughly half found just once. This clonotype came up many times. The target antigen is unknown. The sample taken for sequencing was tumor-adjacent breast tissue. The sequence was obtained from a female donor with breast cancer. Some clones in this sample may be carry-over from other donors' samples. This chain uses TRBV7-9 with TRBJ2-1, with D possibly matching TRBD1 (5 bases). Written as DNA, the CDR3 is TGTGCCAGCAGCTTAGTTCAGGGTGGGGATGAGCAGTTCTTC. Translating it yields CASSLVQGGDEQFF.